The clone carrying this TCR beta chain was counted a single time. An end of the junction differs from the germline gene, which may be a read error. The data were taken from a study of blood T cell repertoires in COVID-19. Overall study context: Donors in the United States, Italy and Spain gave samples during acute or convalescent COVID-19. T cells, B-cell-depleted T cells, or PBMCs supplied cDNA or gDNA.

CDR3 length: 16 residues. In germline, CDR1 is SSHAT, CDR2 FNYEAQ (reference sequence). In the authors' workflow: Reference gene primer amplification gave nucleated cell count estimates. Some clones are missing from TCRdb's copy, which holds only in-frame ones; the method was immunoSEQ multiplex PCR. D and trimming were read from the DNA, whereas the V and J calls and clone size are those reported in that table. Of roughly 150,000 clones in the sample, 65% to 85% are singletons; the top ten hold around 5.3%. The specimen was PBMCs or T cells enriched from blood (not recorded which). The rearrangement joins TRBV7-7 to TRBJ2-1; TRBD2 aligns across 7 bases. This receptor was identified in a woman aged 40 to 50 with acute COVID-19. CDR3 loop: CASSFASGVGYNEQFF. As DNA, the CDR3 is TGTGCTAGCAGCTTCGCGAGCGGGGTGGGCTACAATGAGCAGTTCTTC.